One and the same sample provided the 29 T cell receptor beta chains below, sequenced in a study of blood T cell repertoires in COVID-19. Profiled with immunoSEQ multiplex PCR; TCRdb holds only in-frame clones, not every one. The profile covers 65,000 to 90,000 clones, with approximately 80% appearing a single time and about 2.5% taken by the ten largest. Sample: peripheral blood. All receptors come from a man older than 75 with active or convalescent COVID-19.

The chain joins TRBV6-2 or TRBV6-3 to TRBJ1-6; D is possibly TRBD1 (6 bases). Germline CDR1 MNHEY, CDR2 SVGEGT. This CDR3 has 15 residues. Between the trimmed V and J ends, which lost 6 bases and 7 bases, there was a span of 16 bases. CDR3 nucleotide sequence: TGTGCCAGCAGCAACTTACAGGGCAGGAATTCACCCCTCCACTTT. Protein sequence: CASSNLQGRNSPLHF.

The chain recombines TRBV4-1 with TRBJ1-5, with D perhaps TRBD1 (6 bases). The CDR3 consists of 16 residues. The V and J ends lost 0 bases and 5 bases respectively, with 14 bases between them. The germline V gene encodes CDR1 MGHRA and CDR2 YSYEKL. The CDR3 DNA follows: TGCGCCAGCAGCCAAGAAATACAGGGTGGTTATCAGCCCCAGCATTTT. Translated, it gives CASSQEIQGGYQPQHF.

The V call is TRBV3-1 (or the pseudogene TRBV3-2), the J call TRBJ2-3; 8 nucleotides align to TRBD2. CDR3 length: 16 residues. From germline, CDR1 is LGHDT and CDR2 YNNKEL (reference sequence). With 4 bases clipped from V and 6 bases from J, the junction kept 12 bases outside the gene matches. The DNA for the CDR3 is TGTGCCAGCAGCCCCAATCGGGGGGGACGGGTTGATACGCAGTATTTT. It codes for CASSPNRGGRVDTQYF.

As to this clone: One junction end does not reproduce the germline sequence, and a read error may be involved. V and J are TRBV4-1 and TRBJ2-3; 11 nucleotides match TRBD2. CDR3 length: 13 amino acids. Germline CDR1 MGHRA, CDR2 YSYEKL. In DNA form, the CDR3 reads TGCGCCAGCAGCCAGGGGACTAGCGGAGCACGGCATTTT. This sequence encodes CASSQGTSGARHF.

This clone was observed a single time. This chain connects TRBV29-1 to TRBJ2-7; D is possibly TRBD1 or TRBD2 (6 bases each). V dropped 4 bases and J dropped 0 bases, with 10 bases sitting between them. The CDR3 totals 13 residues. Looked up from germline, CDR1 is SQVTM and CDR2 is ANQGSEA. CDR3 region: CSVVEGGSYEQYF. The CDR3, as DNA: TGCAGCGTTGTAGAGGGGGGCTCCTACGAGCAGTACTTC.

DNA for the CDR3: TGTGCCAGCAGCTTACGTAGCGGGAGAGGCAATGAGCAGTTCTTC. Translating it yields CASSLRSGRGNEQFF. The J gene is TRBJ2-1, the V gene TRBV7-2; 9 bases fit TRBD2. The CDR3 spans 15 residues. J lost 6 bases, V lost 2 bases, and 5 bases had no gene match. Germline V CDR1 and CDR2: SGHTA, FQGNSA.

This rearrangement joins TRBV3-1 (or the pseudogene TRBV3-2) to TRBJ2-1, with TRBD1 identical over 7 bases. Germline V CDR1 and CDR2: LGHDT, YNNKEL (reference sequence). V dropped 4 bases and J dropped 4; count of bases not matched to a gene: 7. The CDR3 is made up of 15 amino acids. The CDR3, as DNA: TGTGCCAGCAGCCGCTACGGACAGGCTTACAATGAGCAGTTCTTC. Residues: CASSRYGQAYNEQFF.

This chain uses TRBV19 with TRBJ1-1; 9 bases map to TRBD1. The V gene's germline CDR1 is LNHDA and CDR2 SQIVND (reference sequence). V gave up 1 base and J gave up 6 bases; unmatched junction bases: 6. This CDR3 is 15 amino acids long. CDR3 bases: TGTGCCAGTAGTATAGGGGACAGGGATTTCGCTGAAGCTTTCTTT. This gives the protein CASSIGDRDFAEAFF.

The CDR3 sequence is CASSATGAYSGNTIYF. CDR3 bases: TGTGCCAGTAGTGCCACGGGTGCCTACTCTGGAAACACCATATATTTT. V gene TRBV19 combines with J gene TRBJ1-3, with D hard to call. CDR1 is LNHDA and CDR2 is SQIVND in the germline V gene (reference sequence). The CDR3 runs to 16 residues. V was cut by 5 bases and J by 0 bases, with 14 bases left in between. Together with reference TRBV19 and TRBJ1-3, the CDR3 gives the full variable domain: DGGITQSPKYLFRKEGQNVTLSCEQNLNHDAMYWYRQDPGQGLRLIYYSQIVNDFQKGDIAEGYSVSREKKESFPLTVTSAQKNPTAFYLCASSATGAYSGNTIYFGEGSWLTVV.

This clone was observed a few times. The chain recombines TRBV5-1 with TRBJ1-4; no firm D call. The CDR3 has 13 residues. Trimming cost V 2 bases and J 6 bases, with 8 bases left between them. Germline CDR1 SGHRS, CDR2 YFSETQ. CDR3 in amino acids: CASSFSPDEKLFF. The CDR3 DNA follows: TGCGCCAGCAGCTTCTCGCCGGATGAAAAACTGTTTTTT.

CDR3 DNA: TGCAGCGTTGCAGGACAGACAATTCAAGAGACCCAGTACTTC. It yields the protein CSVAGQTIQETQYF. This sequence joins TRBV29-1 and TRBJ2-5, with TRBD1 as a possible D gene (6 bases). CDR1 is SQVTM, CDR2 ANQGSEA, per germline. The CDR3 extends over 14 amino acids. V was shortened by 4 bases and J by 2 bases, with 14 bases between the two germline ends.

This chain joins TRBV3-1 (or the pseudogene TRBV3-2) and TRBJ1-2; maybe TRBD1 (5 bases). CDR3 length: 13 residues. V was trimmed by 1 base and J by 2 bases, leaving 5 bases between them. Germline CDR1 and CDR2: LGHDT and YNNKEL (reference sequence). For the CDR3, the DNA is TGTGCCAGCAGCCAAGCAGGGAACTATGGCTACACCTTC. Translating it yields CASSQAGNYGYTF.

The chain couples TRBV5-6 to TRBJ1-2; 8 positions match TRBD1. Germline values: CDR1 SGHDT, CDR2 YYEEEE. The CDR3 is made up of 16 amino acids. After removal of 1 base from V and 7 bases from J, the junction contained 12 bases not matched to a gene. CDR3: CASSLRRWTGNGGYTF. Written as DNA, the CDR3 is TGTGCCAGCAGCTTGAGGAGGTGGACAGGGAACGGTGGCTACACCTTC.

This chain connects TRBV7-2 to TRBJ1-2, with TRBD1 as a possible D gene (5 bases). CDR1 SGHTA and CDR2 FQGNSA come from the germline V gene. This CDR3 has 13 residues. The germline V and J ends were trimmed by 6 bases and 7 bases, with 15 bases remaining between them. DNA for the CDR3: TGTGCCAGCAGTTCGGACACTATGGCTGGCTACACCTTC. This sequence encodes CASSSDTMAGYTF.

The rearrangement joins TRBV6-4 to TRBJ2-7, with 10 bases fitting TRBD1. J lost 5 bases, V lost 10 bases, and 8 bases had no gene match. The germline V gene encodes CDR1 MRHNA and CDR2 SNTAGT. This CDR3 has 13 residues. The CDR3 here is CATPGQGTDEQYF. As DNA, the CDR3 is TGTGCCACCCCGGGACAGGGGACCGACGAGCAGTACTTC.

The gene calls are TRBV14 and TRBJ2-7, with 9 bases lining up with TRBD1. The V gene's germline CDR1 is SGHDN and CDR2 FVKESK. The CDR3 is 16 amino acids. With V trimmed by 4 bases and J by 5 bases, 12 bases remained unmatched. The CDR3 coding sequence is TGTGCCAGCAGCCCCCATAGGGGACAGGGTACCGACGAGCAGTACTTC. This gives the protein CASSPHRGQGTDEQYF.

The chain combines TRBV19 with TRBJ1-2; D is perhaps TRBD1 (6 bases). The CDR3 is 15 residues long. Germline assignment: CDR1 LNHDA and CDR2 SQIVND (reference sequence). V was pared by 5 bases and J by 3 bases, with 16 bases between. The CDR3 DNA is TGTGCCAGTAGTTTAGGGGGAGCCCAGGACTATGGCTACACCTTC. It specifies CASSLGGAQDYGYTF.

The CDR3 here is CASSFPGPSTDTQYF. Written as DNA, the CDR3 is TGTGCCAGCAGTTTCCCAGGCCCTAGCACAGATACGCAGTATTTT. This chain connects TRBV28 to TRBJ2-3; D is unclear. Per germline, CDR1 MDHEN and CDR2 SYDVKM. The CDR3 sequence is 15 residues long. The V gene lost 3 bases and the J gene lost 0 bases, with 10 bases spanning the gap. Full variable domain (outside the CDR3, taken from reference TRBV28 and TRBJ2-3): DVKVTQSSRYLVKRTGEKVFLECVQDMDHENMFWYRQDPGLGLRLIYFSYDVKMKEKGDIPEGYSVSREKKERFSLILESASTNQTSMYLCASSFPGPSTDTQYFGPGTRLTVL.

V usage is TRBV30 and J usage is TRBJ1-4; 7 bases line up with TRBD1. The CDR3 runs 15 residues. CDR1 GTSNPN and CDR2 SVGIG come from the germline V gene (reference sequence). The ends lost 3 bases at V and 6 bases at J; junction bases unmatched: 10. The CDR3 DNA follows: TGTGCCTGGAGGCATACAGGGGTTGCCGATGAAAAACTGTTTTTT. The encoded protein is CAWRHTGVADEKLFF.

The genes are TRBV18 and TRBJ1-2; no clear D. Germline-derived CDR1 and CDR2 are KGHSH and LQKENI. Between the trimmed V and J ends, which lost 2 bases and 5 bases, there was a span of 15 bases. This CDR3 has 15 amino acids. As DNA, the CDR3 is TGTGCCAGCTCACCAGACCCCAGCGTTGGGTATGGCTACACCTTC. Amino acids: CASSPDPSVGYGYTF.

This CDR3 is CASSPQETQYF. In DNA form, the CDR3 reads TGTGCCAGCAGCCCACAAGAGACCCAGTACTTC. V and J are TRBV3-1 (or the pseudogene TRBV3-2) and TRBJ2-5; D is undetermined. Trimming shortened V by 4 bases and J by 2 bases, and 2 bases separated the two germline ends. In germline, CDR1 is LGHDT, CDR2 YNNKEL (reference sequence). This CDR3 comprises 11 residues.

This chain connects TRBV5-1 to TRBJ2-5, with 8 positions matching TRBD1. Germline V gene lookup returns CDR1 SGHRS and CDR2 YFSETQ. J was trimmed by 4 bases and V by 4 bases; bases with no gene match: 6. The CDR3 runs to 14 residues. As DNA, the CDR3 is TGCGCCAGCAGCGGAGACAGGGGCGGAGAGACCCAGTACTTC. Its protein is CASSGDRGGETQYF.

This clone was observed a few times. The chain employs TRBV19 and TRBJ1-2; D not resolved. The germline gives CDR1 LNHDA, CDR2 SQIVND (reference sequence). This CDR3 comprises 14 residues. Deletions cut 5 bases from V and 4 bases from J, with 14 bases between. The CDR3: CASSGWSTRYGYTF. In DNA, the CDR3 is TGTGCCAGTAGTGGCTGGAGCACCCGCTATGGCTACACCTTC.

CDR3 protein: CATAPRTSGNTGELFF. The CDR3 coding sequence is TGTGCCACCGCGCCCCGGACTAGCGGCAACACCGGGGAGCTGTTTTTT. V and J are TRBV10-3 and TRBJ2-2, with TRBD2 matching 10 bases. CDR1 and CDR2 from the germline V gene are ENHRY and SYGVKD. Trimming removed 10 bases from V and 2 bases from J; junction bases left unmatched: 10. The CDR3 runs 16 residues.

The chain couples TRBV2 to TRBJ1-6, with 8 bases matching TRBD1. Germline CDR1 and CDR2: SNHLY and FYNNEI. After removal of 4 bases from V and 9 bases from J, the junction contained 5 bases not matched to a gene. This CDR3 spans 14 amino acids. The chain's CDR3 is CASSVQGVGSPLHF. The CDR3 region has the DNA TGTGCCAGCAGTGTACAGGGGGTCGGTTCACCCCTCCACTTT.

V usage is TRBV7-9 and J usage is TRBJ2-1; no clear D. V was shortened by 3 bases and J by 3 bases, with 9 bases between the two germline ends. CDR1 is SEHNR and CDR2 is FQNEAQ in the germline V gene (reference sequence). The CDR3 length is 14 residues. This CDR3 reads CASSFPPDYNEQFF. Written as DNA, the CDR3 is TGTGCCAGCAGCTTTCCACCAGACTACAATGAGCAGTTCTTC. The full variable domain, rest sourced from reference TRBV7-9 and TRBJ2-1, is DTGVSQNPRHKITKRGQNVTFRCDPISEHNRLYWYRQTLGQGPEFLTYFQNEAQLEKSRLLSDRFSAERPKGSFSTLEIQRTEQGDSAMYLCASSFPPDYNEQFFGPGTRLTVL.

CDR3 region: CASSAGQGSYEQYF. The DNA for the CDR3 is TGTGCCAGCAGTGCGGGTCAGGGGAGCTACGAGCAGTACTTC. The J gene is TRBJ2-7, the V gene TRBV2; D is perhaps TRBD1 (6 bases). The V gene's germline CDR1 is SNHLY and CDR2 FYNNEI. V lost 4 bases to trimming and J lost 3 bases, with 13 bases between them. This CDR3 spans 14 amino acids.

The chain employs TRBV4-3 and TRBJ2-2; TRBD2 aligns across 10 bases. V shed 0 bases, J shed 7 bases, and the junction held 5 bases outside the gene matches. The germline V gene has CDR1 LGHNA and CDR2 YSLEER. This CDR3 is built from 16 residues. CDR3 region: CASSQDLAGEVGELFF. DNA for the CDR3: TGCGCCAGCAGCCAAGATCTAGCGGGAGAGGTCGGGGAGCTGTTTTTT.

The chain joins TRBV2 to TRBJ2-7; possible D gene TRBD2, 6 bases. The germline gives CDR1 SNHLY, CDR2 FYNNEI. V gave up 10 bases and J gave up 6 bases, with 16 bases separating them. The CDR3 has 12 amino acids. The CDR3, as DNA: TGTGCCACACAGCGGAGGGTCGGCGAGCAGTACTTC. This translates into CATQRRVGEQYF.